This T cell receptor beta chain was found in a study of somatic mutations in cytotoxic T cells in rheumatoid arthritis. The wider study: The researchers flow-sorted some T-cell populations stained with V beta antibodies and got nearly 100% purity, and these included V beta1+ cells sequenced for TCRB.

The V gene's germline CDR1 is SGHKS and CDR2 YYEKEE (reference sequence). V was clipped by 4 bases and J by 0 bases, with 22 bases between them. The CDR3 sequence is 19 residues long. The table came from immunoSEQ multiplex PCR; TCRdb's copy has only in-frame clones and leaves some out. The sample holds around 3,000 clones; 66% are singletons and the top ten take 13%. Study-wide findings and caveats: In about an eighth of the roughly 65 patients, the largest CD8+ clone exceeded 20% of CD8+ cells. Rheumatoid arthritis patients were compared with age-matched healthy controls, and their CD8+ T-cell clonality did not differ significantly.

On this clone itself: What it recognizes is unknown.

This TCR was sampled from a woman between 18 and 30 years old with rheumatoid arthritis. This chain links TRBV5-5 with TRBJ1-4; D is possibly TRBD1 (6 bases). The sample consisted of CD8+ T cells sorted from synovial fluid. The CDR3 reads CASSRGSAPRISTNEKLFF. The CDR3 nucleotides read TGTGCCAGCAGCAGGGGGTCGGCGCCTCGGATATCAACTAATGAAAAACTGTTTTTT.